This T cell receptor (beta chain) was retrieved from a study of blood T cell repertoires in COVID-19. Produced via immunoSEQ multiplex PCR; TCRdb's table is partial and in-frame only. The repertoire has about 500,000 clones, roughly nine tenths of them found once; the top ten carry about 8%. V lost 0 bases, J lost 5 bases, and 5 bases stayed unmatched. The CDR3 runs 16 residues. Germline V gene sequence: CDR1 SGHRS, CDR2 YFSETQ. This receptor was obtained from a woman between 50 and 59 years old with COVID-19, enrolled during active disease. The sample taken for sequencing was peripheral blood. J is TRBJ2-3 and V is TRBV5-1; 11 bases map to TRBD2. CDR3 in amino acids: CASSLAIGLAGDTQYF. The CDR3 region has the DNA TGCGCCAGCAGCTTGGCCATCGGACTAGCGGGAGATACGCAGTATTTT.